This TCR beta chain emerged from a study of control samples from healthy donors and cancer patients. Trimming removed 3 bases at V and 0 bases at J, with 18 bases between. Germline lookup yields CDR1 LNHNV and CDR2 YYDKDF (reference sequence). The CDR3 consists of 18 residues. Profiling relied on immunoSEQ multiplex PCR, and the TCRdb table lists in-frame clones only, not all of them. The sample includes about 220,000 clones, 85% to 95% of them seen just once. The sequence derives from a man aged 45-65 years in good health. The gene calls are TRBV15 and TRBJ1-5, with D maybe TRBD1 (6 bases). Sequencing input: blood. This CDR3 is CATSRDWSGQSSNQPQHF. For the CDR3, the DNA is TGTGCCACCAGCAGGGACTGGAGTGGACAGAGTAGCAATCAGCCCCAGCATTTT. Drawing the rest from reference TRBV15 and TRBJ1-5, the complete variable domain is DAMVIQNPRYQVTQFGKPVTLSCSQTLNHNVMYWYQQKSSQAPKLLFHYYDKDFNNEADTPDNFQSRRPNTSFCFLDIRSPGLGDTAMYLCATSRDWSGQSSNQPQHFGDGTRLSIL.